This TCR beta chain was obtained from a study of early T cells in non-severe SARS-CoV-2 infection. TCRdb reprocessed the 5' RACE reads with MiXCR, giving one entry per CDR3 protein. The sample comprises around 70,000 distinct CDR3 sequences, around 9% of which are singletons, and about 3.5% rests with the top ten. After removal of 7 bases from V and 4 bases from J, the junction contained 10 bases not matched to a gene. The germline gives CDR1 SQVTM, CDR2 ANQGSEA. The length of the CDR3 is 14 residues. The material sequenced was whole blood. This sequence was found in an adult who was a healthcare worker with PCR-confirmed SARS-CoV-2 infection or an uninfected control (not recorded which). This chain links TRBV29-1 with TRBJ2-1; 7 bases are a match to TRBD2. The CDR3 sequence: CSGVERDLYNEQFF. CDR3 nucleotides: TGCAGCGGAGTCGAGCGGGACCTATACAATGAGCAGTTCTTC.